This T cell receptor (beta chain) was sequenced for a study of blood T cell repertoires in COVID-19. Study context: COVID-19 samples, acute and convalescent, were from the United States, Italy and Spain.

The trim removed 6 bases at V and 5 bases at J, leaving 7 bases unmatched. Germline CDR1 and CDR2: LNHDA and SQIVND (reference sequence). This CDR3 region has 14 residues. Method: immunoSEQ multiplex PCR; TCRdb's copy keeps in-frame clones and lacks some. The repertoire holds around 280,000 clones, with just under 90% as singletons. The receptor was isolated from a woman under 40 with COVID-19, enrolled during active disease. The chain couples TRBV19 to TRBJ2-5, with 9 bases aligning to TRBD1. The sequenced sample was peripheral blood. In nucleotides, the CDR3 is TGTGCCAGTAGCCTGGGACAGGGAGGGGAGACCCAGTACTTC. This encodes CASSLGQGGETQYF. Together with reference TRBV19 and TRBJ2-5, the CDR3 gives the full variable domain: DGGITQSPKYLFRKEGQNVTLSCEQNLNHDAMYWYRQDPGQGLRLIYYSQIVNDFQKGDIAEGYSVSREKKESFPLTVTSAQKNPTAFYLCASSLGQGGETQYFGPGTRLLVL.